The source of this T cell receptor beta chain is a study of T cells after yellow fever vaccination. TCRdb recomputed calls from the 5' RACE reads with MiXCR, one row per CDR3 protein. The sample yields around 400,000 distinct CDR3 sequences, 11% seen once. This CDR3 is built from 14 residues. With 5 bases clipped from V and 5 bases from J, the junction kept 6 bases outside the gene matches. Germline V gene sequence: CDR1 ENHRY, CDR2 SYGVKD. The TCR was taken from a man between 18 and 35 years old who received the YFV17D yellow fever vaccine. Sample: PBMCs, taken on the day of the first yellow fever vaccination. The chain is built from TRBV10-3 and TRBJ2-7; 10 bases fit TRBD2. CDR3 DNA: TGTGCCATCAGTCCGGGACTAGCGAGGAACGAGCAGTACTTC. Residues: CAISPGLARNEQYF.